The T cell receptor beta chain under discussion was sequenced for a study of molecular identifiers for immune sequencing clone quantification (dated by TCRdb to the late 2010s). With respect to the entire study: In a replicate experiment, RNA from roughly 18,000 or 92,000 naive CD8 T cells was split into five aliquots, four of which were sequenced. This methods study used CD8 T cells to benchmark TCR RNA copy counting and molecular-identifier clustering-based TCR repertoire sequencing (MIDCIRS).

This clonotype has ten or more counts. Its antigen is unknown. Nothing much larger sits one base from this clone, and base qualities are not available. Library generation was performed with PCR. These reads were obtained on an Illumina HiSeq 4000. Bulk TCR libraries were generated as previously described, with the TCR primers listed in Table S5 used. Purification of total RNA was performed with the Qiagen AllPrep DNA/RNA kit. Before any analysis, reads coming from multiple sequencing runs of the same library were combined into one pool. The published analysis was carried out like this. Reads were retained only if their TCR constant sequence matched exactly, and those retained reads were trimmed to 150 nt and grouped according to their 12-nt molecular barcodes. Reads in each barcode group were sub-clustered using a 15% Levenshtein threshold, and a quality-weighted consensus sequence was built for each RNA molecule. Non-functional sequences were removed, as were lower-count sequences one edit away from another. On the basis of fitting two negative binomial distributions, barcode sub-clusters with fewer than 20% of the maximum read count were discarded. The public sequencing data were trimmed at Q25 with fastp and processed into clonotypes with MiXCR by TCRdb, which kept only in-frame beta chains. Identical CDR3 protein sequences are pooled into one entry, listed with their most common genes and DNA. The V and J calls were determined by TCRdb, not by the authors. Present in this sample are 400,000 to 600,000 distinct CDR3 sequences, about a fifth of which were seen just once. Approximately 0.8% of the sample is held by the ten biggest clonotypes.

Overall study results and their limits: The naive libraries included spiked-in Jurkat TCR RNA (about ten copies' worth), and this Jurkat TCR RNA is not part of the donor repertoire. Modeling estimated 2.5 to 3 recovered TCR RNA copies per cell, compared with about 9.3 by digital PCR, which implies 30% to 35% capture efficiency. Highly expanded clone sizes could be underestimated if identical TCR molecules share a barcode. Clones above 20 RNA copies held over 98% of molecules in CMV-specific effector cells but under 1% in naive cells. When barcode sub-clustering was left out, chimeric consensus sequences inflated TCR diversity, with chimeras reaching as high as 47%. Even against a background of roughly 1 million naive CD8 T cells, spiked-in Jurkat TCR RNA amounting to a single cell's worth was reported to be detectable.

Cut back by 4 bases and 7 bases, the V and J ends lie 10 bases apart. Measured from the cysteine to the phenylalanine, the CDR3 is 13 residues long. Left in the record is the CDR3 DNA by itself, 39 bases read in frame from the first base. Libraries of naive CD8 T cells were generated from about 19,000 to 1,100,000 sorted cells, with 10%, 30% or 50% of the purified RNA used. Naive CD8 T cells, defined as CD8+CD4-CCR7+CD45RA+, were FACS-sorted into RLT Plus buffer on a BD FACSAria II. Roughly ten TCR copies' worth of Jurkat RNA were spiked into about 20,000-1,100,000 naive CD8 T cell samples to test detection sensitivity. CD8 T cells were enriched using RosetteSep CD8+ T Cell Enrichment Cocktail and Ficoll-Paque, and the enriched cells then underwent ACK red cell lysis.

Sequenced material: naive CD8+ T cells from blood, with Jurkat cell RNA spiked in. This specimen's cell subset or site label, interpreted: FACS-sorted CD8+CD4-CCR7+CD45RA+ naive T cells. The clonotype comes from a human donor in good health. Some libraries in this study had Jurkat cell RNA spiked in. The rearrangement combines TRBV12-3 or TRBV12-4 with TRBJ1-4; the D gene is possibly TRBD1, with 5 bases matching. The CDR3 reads CASSSGIVEKLFF. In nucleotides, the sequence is TGTGCCAGCAGTTCAGGGATAGTTGAAAAACTGTTTTTT.